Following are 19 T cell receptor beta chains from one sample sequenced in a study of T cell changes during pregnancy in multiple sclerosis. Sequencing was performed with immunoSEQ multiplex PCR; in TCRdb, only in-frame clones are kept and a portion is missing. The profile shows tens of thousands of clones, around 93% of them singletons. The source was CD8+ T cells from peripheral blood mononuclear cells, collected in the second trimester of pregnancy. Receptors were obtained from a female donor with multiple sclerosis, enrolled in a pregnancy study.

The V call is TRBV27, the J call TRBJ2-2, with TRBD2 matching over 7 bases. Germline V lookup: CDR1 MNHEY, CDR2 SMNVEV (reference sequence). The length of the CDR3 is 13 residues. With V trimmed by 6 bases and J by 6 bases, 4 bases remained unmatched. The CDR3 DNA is TGTGCCAGCAGGACCGGACTAGCCGGGGAGCTGTTTTTT. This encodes CASRTGLAGELFF.

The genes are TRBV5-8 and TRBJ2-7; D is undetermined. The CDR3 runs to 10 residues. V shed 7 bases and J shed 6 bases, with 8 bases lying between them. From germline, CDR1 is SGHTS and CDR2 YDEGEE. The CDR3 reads CASGTGEQYF. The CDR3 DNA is TGTGCCAGCGGCACGGGCGAGCAGTACTTC.

The CDR3 sequence: CASSWGPGQDEQYF. The CDR3 DNA reads as TGTGCCAGCAGTTGGGGCCCCGGGCAGGACGAGCAGTACTTC. The chain is built from TRBV27 and TRBJ2-7; D perhaps matches TRBD1 (5 bases). The CDR3 covers 14 residues. Trimming removed 4 bases at V and 5 bases at J, with 15 bases between. CDR1 is MNHEY and CDR2 is SMNVEV in the germline V gene (reference sequence).

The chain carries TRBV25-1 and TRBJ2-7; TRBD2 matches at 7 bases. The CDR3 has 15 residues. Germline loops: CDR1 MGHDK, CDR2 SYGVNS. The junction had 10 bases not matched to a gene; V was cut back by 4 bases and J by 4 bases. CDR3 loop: CASSAPGTTPYEQYF. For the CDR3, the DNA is TGTGCCAGCAGTGCGCCCGGGACTACACCTTACGAGCAGTACTTC.

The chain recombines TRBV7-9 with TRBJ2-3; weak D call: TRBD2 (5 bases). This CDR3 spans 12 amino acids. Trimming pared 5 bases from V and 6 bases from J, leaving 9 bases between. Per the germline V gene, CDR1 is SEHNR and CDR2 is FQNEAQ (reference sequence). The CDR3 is CASSPRGDTQYF. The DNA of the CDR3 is TGTGCCAGCAGCCCGCGCGGGGATACGCAGTATTTT.

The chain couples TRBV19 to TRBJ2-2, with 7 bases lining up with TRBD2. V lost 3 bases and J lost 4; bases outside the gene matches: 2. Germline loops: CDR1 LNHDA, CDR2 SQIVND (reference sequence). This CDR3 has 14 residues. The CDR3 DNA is TGTGCCAGTAGTATCAGCGGGGCCACCGGGGAGCTGTTTTTT. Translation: CASSISGATGELFF.

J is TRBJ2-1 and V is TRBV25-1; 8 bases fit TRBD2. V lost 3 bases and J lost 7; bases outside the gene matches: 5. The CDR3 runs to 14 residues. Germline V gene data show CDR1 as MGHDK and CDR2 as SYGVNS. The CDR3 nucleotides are TGTGCCAGCAGTGATGGCGGGAGGAGAAATGAGCAGTTCTTC. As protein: CASSDGGRRNEQFF.

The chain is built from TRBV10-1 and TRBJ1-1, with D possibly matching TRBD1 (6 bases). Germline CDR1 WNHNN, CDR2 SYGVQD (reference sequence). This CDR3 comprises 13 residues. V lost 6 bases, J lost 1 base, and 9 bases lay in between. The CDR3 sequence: CASRPGQNTEAFF. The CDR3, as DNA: TGCGCCAGCAGGCCGGGACAGAACACTGAAGCTTTCTTT.

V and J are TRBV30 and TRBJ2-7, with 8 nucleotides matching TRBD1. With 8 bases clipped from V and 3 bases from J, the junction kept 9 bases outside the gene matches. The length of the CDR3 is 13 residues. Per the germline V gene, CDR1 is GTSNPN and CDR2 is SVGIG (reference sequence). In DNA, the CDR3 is TGTGCCCTCCTCGTGACAGGGGTCTACGAGCAGTACTTC. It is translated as CALLVTGVYEQYF.

This CDR3 is CASSWGRWDEQYF. The DNA for the CDR3 is TGTGCCAGCAGTTGGGGCAGGTGGGACGAGCAGTACTTC. This rearrangement joins TRBV27 to TRBJ2-7; tentative D call: TRBD1 (5 bases). V gave up 4 bases and J gave up 5 bases, with 12 bases separating them. Germline CDR1 reads MNHEY; CDR2 reads SMNVEV (reference sequence). This CDR3 contains 13 residues.

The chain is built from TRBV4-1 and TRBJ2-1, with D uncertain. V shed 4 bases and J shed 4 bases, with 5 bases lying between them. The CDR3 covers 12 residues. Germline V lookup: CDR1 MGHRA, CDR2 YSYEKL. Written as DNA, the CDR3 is TGCGCCAGCAGCCTTCAATACAATGAGCAGTTCTTC. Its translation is CASSLQYNEQFF.

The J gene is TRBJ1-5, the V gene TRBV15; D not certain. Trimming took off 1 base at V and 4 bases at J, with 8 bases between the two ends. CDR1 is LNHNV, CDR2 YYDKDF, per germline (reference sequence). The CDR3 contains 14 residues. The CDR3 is CATSRGQENQPQHF. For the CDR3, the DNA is TGTGCCACCAGCAGAGGGCAGGAAAATCAGCCCCAGCATTTT.

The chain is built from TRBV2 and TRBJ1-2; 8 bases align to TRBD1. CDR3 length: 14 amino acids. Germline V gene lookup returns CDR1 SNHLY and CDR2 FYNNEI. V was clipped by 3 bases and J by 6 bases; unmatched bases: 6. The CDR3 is CASSEDRVGNGYTF. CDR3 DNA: TGTGCCAGCAGTGAGGACAGGGTAGGAAATGGCTACACCTTC.

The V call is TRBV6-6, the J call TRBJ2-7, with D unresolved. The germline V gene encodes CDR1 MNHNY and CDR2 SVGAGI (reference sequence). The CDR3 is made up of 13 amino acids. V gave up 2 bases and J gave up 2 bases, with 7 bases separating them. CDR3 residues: CASSYNRAYEQYF. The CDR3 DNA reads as TGTGCCAGCAGTTACAACCGCGCCTACGAGCAGTACTTC.

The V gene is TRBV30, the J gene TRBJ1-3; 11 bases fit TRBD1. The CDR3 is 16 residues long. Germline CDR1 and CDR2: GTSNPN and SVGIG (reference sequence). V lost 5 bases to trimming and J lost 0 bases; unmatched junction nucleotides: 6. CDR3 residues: CAWDGQGAYSGNTIYF. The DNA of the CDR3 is TGTGCCTGGGACGGACAGGGGGCTTACTCTGGAAACACCATATATTTT.

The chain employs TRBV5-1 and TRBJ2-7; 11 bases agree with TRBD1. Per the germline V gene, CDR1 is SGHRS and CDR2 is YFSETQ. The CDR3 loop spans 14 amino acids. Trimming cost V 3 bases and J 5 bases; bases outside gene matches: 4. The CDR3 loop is CASSSGQGADEQYF. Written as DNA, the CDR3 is TGCGCCAGCAGCTCTGGACAGGGGGCGGACGAGCAGTACTTC. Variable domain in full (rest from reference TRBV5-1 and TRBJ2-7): KAGVTQTPRYLIKTRGQQVTLSCSPISGHRSVSWYQQTPGQGLQFLFEYFSETQRNKGNFPGRFSGRQFSNSRSEMNVSTLELGDSALYLCASSSGQGADEQYFGPGTRLTVT.

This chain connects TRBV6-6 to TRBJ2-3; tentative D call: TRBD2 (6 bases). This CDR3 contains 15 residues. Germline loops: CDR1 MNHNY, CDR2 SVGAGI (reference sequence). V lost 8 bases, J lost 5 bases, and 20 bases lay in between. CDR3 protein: CASHPEGRRKDTQYF. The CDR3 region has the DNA TGTGCCAGCCATCCGGAGGGGCGCCGGAAAGATACGCAGTATTTT.

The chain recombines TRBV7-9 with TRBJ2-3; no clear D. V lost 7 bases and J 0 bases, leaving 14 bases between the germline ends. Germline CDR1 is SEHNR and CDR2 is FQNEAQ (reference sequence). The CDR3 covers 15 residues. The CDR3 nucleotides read TGTGCCAGCAACCCCCTAGGCGCAAGCACAGATACGCAGTATTTT. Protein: CASNPLGASTDTQYF.

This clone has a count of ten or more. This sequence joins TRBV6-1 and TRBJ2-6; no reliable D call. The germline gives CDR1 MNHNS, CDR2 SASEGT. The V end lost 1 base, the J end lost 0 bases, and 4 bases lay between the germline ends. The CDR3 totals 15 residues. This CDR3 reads CASSEDNSGANVLTF. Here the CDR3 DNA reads TGTGCCAGCAGTGAAGACAACTCTGGGGCCAACGTCCTGACTTTC.